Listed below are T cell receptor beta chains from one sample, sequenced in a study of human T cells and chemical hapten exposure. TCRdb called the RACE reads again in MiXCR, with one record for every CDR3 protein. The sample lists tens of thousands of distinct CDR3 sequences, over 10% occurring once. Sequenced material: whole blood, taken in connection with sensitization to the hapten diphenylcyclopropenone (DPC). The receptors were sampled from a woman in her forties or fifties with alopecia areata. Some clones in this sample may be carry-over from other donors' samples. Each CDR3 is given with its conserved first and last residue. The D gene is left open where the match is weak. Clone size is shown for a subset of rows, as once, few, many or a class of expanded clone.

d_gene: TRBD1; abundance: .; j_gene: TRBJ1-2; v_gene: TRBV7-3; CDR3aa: CASSLDRGQGYTF; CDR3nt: TGTGCCAGCAGCTTAGACAGGGGGCAAGGCTACACCTTC
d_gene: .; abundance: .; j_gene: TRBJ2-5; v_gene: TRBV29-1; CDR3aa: CSVTPPGVGETQYF; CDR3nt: TGCAGCGTTACCCCGCCAGGGGTCGGGGAGACCCAGTACTTC
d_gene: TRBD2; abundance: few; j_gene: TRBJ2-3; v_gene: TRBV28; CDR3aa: CASSSRGAGLDTQYF; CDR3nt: TGTGCCAGCAGCTCCCGGGGAGCGGGACTAGATACGCAGTATTTT
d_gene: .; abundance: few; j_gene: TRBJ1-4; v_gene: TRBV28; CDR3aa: CASSLPGSLNEKLFF; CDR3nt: TGTGCCAGCAGTCTCCCAGGGTCCCTAAATGAAAAACTGTTTTTT
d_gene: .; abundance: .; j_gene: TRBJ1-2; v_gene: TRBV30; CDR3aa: CAWTQKGRNEANYGYTF; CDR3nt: TGTGCCTGGACCCAAAAAGGACGGAATGAAGCTAACTATGGCTACACCTTC
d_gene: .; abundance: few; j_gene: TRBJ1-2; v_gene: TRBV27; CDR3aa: CASSWREGYGYTF; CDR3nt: TGTGCCAGCAGTTGGCGTGAAGGCTATGGCTACACCTTC
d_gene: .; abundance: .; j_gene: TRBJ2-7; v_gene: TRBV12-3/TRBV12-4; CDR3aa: CASSLGGPASYEQYF; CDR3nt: TGTGCCAGCAGTTTAGGAGGACCGGCCTCCTACGAGCAGTACTTC
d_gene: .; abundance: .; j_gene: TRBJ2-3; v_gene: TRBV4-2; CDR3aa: CASSQVRELSTDTQYF; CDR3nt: TGTGCCAGCAGCCAAGTTCGGGAGCTGAGCACAGATACGCAGTATTTT
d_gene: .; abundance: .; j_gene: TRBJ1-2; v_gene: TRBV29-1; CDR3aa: CSVVLGYGYTF; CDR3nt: TGCAGCGTTGTATTAGGGTATGGCTACACCTTC
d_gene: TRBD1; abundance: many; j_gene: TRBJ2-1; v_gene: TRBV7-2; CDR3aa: CASSTRGQGSNEQFF; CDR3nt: TGTGCCAGCAGCACCCGAGGACAGGGTTCCAATGAGCAGTTCTTC
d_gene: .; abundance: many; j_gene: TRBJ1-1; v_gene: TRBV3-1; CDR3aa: CASSQVRGTEAFF; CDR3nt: TGTGCCAGCAGCCAAGTCAGGGGCACTGAAGCTTTCTTT
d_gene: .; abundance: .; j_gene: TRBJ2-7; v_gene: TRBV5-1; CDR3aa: CASRASGESSYEQYF; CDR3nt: TGCGCCAGCAGGGCATCAGGCGAATCCTCCTACGAGCAGTACTTC
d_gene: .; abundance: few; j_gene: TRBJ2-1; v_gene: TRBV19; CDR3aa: CASSMQVVSYNEQFF; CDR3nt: TGTGCCAGTAGTATGCAGGTAGTGAGCTACAATGAGCAGTTCTTC
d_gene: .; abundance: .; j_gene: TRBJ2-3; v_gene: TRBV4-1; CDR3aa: CASRPDTQYF; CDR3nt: TGCGCCAGCCGACCAGATACGCAGTATTTT
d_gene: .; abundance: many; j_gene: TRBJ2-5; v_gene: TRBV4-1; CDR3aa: CASSQEPARGHQETQYF; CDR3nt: TGCGCCAGCAGCCAAGAGCCCGCCCGGGGACACCAAGAGACCCAGTACTTC
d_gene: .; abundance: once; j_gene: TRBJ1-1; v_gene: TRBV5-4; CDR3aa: CASSLWGRDDEAFF; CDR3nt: TGTGCCAGCAGCTTGTGGGGGCGCGACGATGAAGCTTTCTTT